These 9 T cell receptor beta chains were all obtained from the same sample, sequenced in a study of regulatory T cells in long-lasting Graves disease. Relying on iRepertoire HTBI primers and Arm-PCR of CDR3 regions, the team built TCR beta libraries. Via MiXCR, TCRdb re-called the multiplex PCR reads, giving one row per CDR3 protein. The sample includes a few hundred thousand distinct CDR3 sequences, 20% to 25% of them seen just once. Time point reported: persistent/refractory GD, antithyroid drugs over 5 years with positive TRAb. RNA isolated from PBMCs was used to make the TCR library. The material was peripheral blood mononuclear cells (PBMCs), obtained when the disease was refractory, from a patient treated with antithyroid drugs. These TCRs come from a female donor with Graves disease.

As to this clonotype: This may be a read error, as it is one base from a much larger clone. J is TRBJ2-6 and V is TRBV11-2; no definite D call. The germline V gene encodes CDR1 SGHAT and CDR2 FQNNGV. V lost 7 bases and J lost 0, with 4 bases in between. This CDR3 region has 13 residues. Here the CDR3 reads CASIYSGANVLTF. The CDR3 bases are TGTGCCAGCATTTACTCTGGGGCCAACGTCCTGACTTTC.

At least ten counts were recorded for this clonotype. The chain has TRBV12-3 or TRBV12-4 and TRBJ2-4; 10 bases line up with TRBD1. This CDR3 is 14 amino acids long. Losses at the gene ends were 7 bases for V and 5 bases for J; bases not matched to a gene: 5. The CDR3 DNA sequence: TGTGCCAGCAACCCGACAGGGGGCGAAAACATTCAGTACTTC. Translated, it gives CASNPTGGENIQYF.

A word on this clonotype: As the CDR3 is not closed by the conserved phenylalanine or tryptophan, this likely results from a read error. Because the CDR3's place on the DNA is in doubt, the DNA is left out and the CDR3 is given as listed by TCRdb. V usage is TRBV25-1 and J usage is TRBJ2-5; the table's D call, TRBD1, was not checked against the DNA. Both ends counted, the CDR3 spans 11 residues. Germline values: CDR1 MGHDK, CDR2 SYGVNS. Here the CDR3 reads CASKWQGAWYL.

This clonotype has only a few counts. The chain links TRBV30 to TRBJ2-5, with TRBD1 matching 9 bases. V gave up 5 bases and J gave up 5 bases; unmatched junction bases: 9. Germline V CDR1 and CDR2: GTSNPN, SVGIG (reference sequence). CDR3 length: 14 residues. This chain's CDR3 is CAWGQQGAWETQYF. CDR3 in DNA: TGTGCCTGGGGGCAACAGGGGGCTTGGGAGACCCAGTACTTC.

This clonotype was observed many times. The V gene is TRBV6-1, the J gene TRBJ2-5; the D is unclear. Trimming removed 6 bases from V and 5 bases from J, with 19 bases in between. CDR3 length equals 15 residues. Germline loops: CDR1 MNHNS, CDR2 SASEGT. The CDR3 DNA reads TGTGCCAGCAGAAAGCTGACACCGAAAGGGGAGACCCAGTACTTC. Residues: CASRKLTPKGETQYF.

The CDR3 DNA is TGTGCCAGCAGTTACTCTGGAGGGATCACCGGGGAGCTGTTTTTT. Translated, it gives CASSYSGGITGELFF. The rearrangement uses TRBV6-5 and TRBJ2-2, with D possibly matching TRBD2 (6 bases). Germline V CDR1 and CDR2: MNHEY, SVGAGI. CDR3 size: 15 residues. V was trimmed by 0 bases and J by 4 bases, leaving 9 bases between them.

This clonotype was observed at least ten times. This chain uses TRBV6-1 with TRBJ1-1; 7 bases match TRBD1. The CDR3 runs 18 residues. Per the germline V gene, CDR1 is MNHNS and CDR2 is SASEGT. The V segment lost 6 bases and the J segment 4 bases; nucleotides outside the gene matches: 20. This CDR3 reads CASSGTMRPGQKTTEAFF. The CDR3 DNA reads as TGTGCCAGCAGCGGTACCATGAGACCGGGACAGAAAACCACTGAAGCTTTCTTT.

This clonotype was counted many times. The rearrangement joins TRBV3-1 to TRBJ1-2; no clear D gene. From germline, CDR1 is LGHDT and CDR2 YNNKEL (reference sequence). CDR3 length: 14 amino acids. Trimming shortened V by 0 bases and J by 6 bases, and 11 bases separated the two germline ends. In DNA, the CDR3 is TGTGCCAGCAGCCAAGAAGGTTCAGGAAATGGCTACACCTTC. It translates to CASSQEGSGNGYTF. The whole variable domain, filled in from reference TRBV3-1 and TRBJ1-2, reads DTAVSQTPKYLVTQMGNDKSIKCEQNLGHDTMYWYKQDSKKFLKIMFSYNNKELIINETVPNRFSPKSPDKAHLNLHINSLELGDSAVYFCASSQEGSGNGYTFGSGTRLTVV.

In its sample, this clonotype was seen many times. V is TRBV2 and J is TRBJ2-5; the D is unclear. The ends were cut back, 4 bases at V and 5 bases at J, with 11 bases in the middle. Germline V gene sequence: CDR1 SNHLY, CDR2 FYNNEI. The CDR3 loop spans 13 amino acids. The CDR3 spells CASSVTLRETQYF. The CDR3 bases are TGTGCCAGCAGTGTGACTCTGAGGGAGACCCAGTACTTC.